Listed here are 14 T cell receptor beta chains from one sample, sequenced in a study of blood T cell repertoires in COVID-19. This table comes from immunoSEQ multiplex PCR, and its TCRdb copy is limited to in-frame clones, with some not included. The sample has nearly 85,000 clones, over 70% seen once. Sequenced material: peripheral blood. The receptors derive from a woman aged 60-75 years with acute or convalescent COVID-19.

This clone was picked up one time. The chain recombines TRBV4-2 with TRBJ2-1, with 9 bases identical to TRBD1. The CDR3 spans 16 residues. Germline-derived CDR1 and CDR2 are LGHNA and YNFKEQ. With 6 bases clipped from V and 7 bases from J, the junction kept 13 bases outside the gene matches. CDR3 loop: CASRHLGQGNKNEQFF. CDR3 sequence (DNA): TGTGCCAGCAGACACTTGGGACAGGGAAATAAGAATGAGCAGTTCTTC.

Regarding this clone: No DNA is shown, since the ends of the CDR3 on it are uncertain; the CDR3 is the one TCRdb lists. This chain links TRBV12-3 or TRBV12-4 with TRBJ2-7; TRBD1 is the table's D call, not checked against the DNA. The CDR3 length equals 12 residues, ends included. The CDR3 sequence: CASSLGVGTGSF.

The V and J genes are TRBV3-1 (or the pseudogene TRBV3-2) and TRBJ2-1; D is perhaps TRBD1 (5 bases). Germline CDR1 LGHDT, CDR2 YNNKEL (reference sequence). The CDR3 has 16 residues. Trimming shortened V by 6 bases and J by 2 bases, and 17 bases separated the two germline ends. The DNA of the CDR3 is TGTGCCAGCAGACTATCCACAGGTGCGGCCTACAATGAGCAGTTCTTC. Its protein product is CASRLSTGAAYNEQFF.

This clone has only one observation. The chain combines TRBV30 with TRBJ2-4; TRBD2 aligns across 8 bases. This CDR3 is built from 18 residues. After removal of 5 bases from V and 1 base from J, the junction contained 16 bases not matched to a gene. Germline V lookup: CDR1 GTSNPN, CDR2 SVGIG (reference sequence). The CDR3 DNA reads TGTGCCTGGGGTAACTCCCAGGGCGCTAGCGGGGCCAAAAACATTCAGTACTTC. Its protein product is CAWGNSQGASGAKNIQYF.

As DNA, the CDR3 is TGTGCCAGCAGCGCTACCGGGACAGGGCCGGCACCCCTCCACTTT. It yields the protein CASSATGTGPAPLHF. This chain connects TRBV7-9 to TRBJ1-6; TRBD1 matches at 9 bases. The CDR3 is made up of 15 amino acids. V was clipped by 5 bases and J by 11 bases; unmatched bases: 10. Per the germline V gene, CDR1 is SEHNR and CDR2 is FQNEAQ (reference sequence). Combining the CDR3 with reference TRBV7-9 and TRBJ1-6 gives the whole variable domain DTGVSQNPRHKITKRGQNVTFRCDPISEHNRLYWYRQTLGQGPEFLTYFQNEAQLEKSRLLSDRFSAERPKGSFSTLEIQRTEQGDSAMYLCASSATGTGPAPLHFGNGTRLTVT.

The chain joins TRBV6-6 to TRBJ2-1, with a weak D call TRBD2 (6 bases). V gave up 8 bases and J gave up 5 bases, with 19 bases separating them. Germline V gene lookup returns CDR1 MNHNY and CDR2 SVGAGI (reference sequence). The CDR3 is made up of 15 amino acids. The CDR3 coding sequence is TGTGCCAGCGCCAACGGGGCTAGCGACCACAATGAGCAGTTCTTC. Protein: CASANGASDHNEQFF.

The chain couples TRBV5-1 to TRBJ2-1; TRBD2 aligns across 9 bases. Germline V lookup: CDR1 SGHRS, CDR2 YFSETQ. With V trimmed by 0 bases and J by 4 bases, 8 bases remained unmatched. CDR3 length equals 17 residues. CDR3 amino acids: CASSLGATSGQYNEQFF. CDR3 in DNA: TGCGCCAGCAGCTTGGGGGCTACTAGCGGGCAATACAATGAGCAGTTCTTC.

The J gene is TRBJ2-2, the V gene TRBV7-3; 8 bases are a match to TRBD2. Germline V lookup: CDR1 SGHTA, CDR2 FQGTGA. With V trimmed by 5 bases and J by 0 bases, 5 bases remained unmatched. The CDR3 length is 16 residues. The CDR3 reads CASSPPGGTNTGELFF. The CDR3 DNA reads TGTGCCAGCAGCCCCCCGGGGGGGACGAACACCGGGGAGCTGTTTTTT.

The chain combines TRBV6-5 with TRBJ2-7, with a tentative D call TRBD2 (6 bases). This CDR3 comprises 15 residues. Germline CDR1 reads MNHEY; CDR2 reads SVGAGI. Trimming pared 0 bases from V and 3 bases from J, leaving 12 bases between. The CDR3 here is CASSYSGLYFYEQYF. CDR3 in DNA: TGTGCCAGCAGTTACTCGGGACTGTATTTCTACGAGCAGTACTTC.

The V and J genes are TRBV3-1 (or the pseudogene TRBV3-2) and TRBJ1-2; D is unresolved. The CDR3 spans 13 residues. The V end was cut by 2 bases, the J end by 6 bases, with 10 bases between. In germline, CDR1 is LGHDT, CDR2 YNNKEL (reference sequence). CDR3 sequence: CASSQYSVDGYTF. The DNA of the CDR3 is TGTGCCAGCAGCCAATATAGTGTCGATGGCTACACCTTC.

The rearrangement links TRBV3-1 (or the pseudogene TRBV3-2) to TRBJ1-1; unclear D gene. The CDR3 is made up of 14 amino acids. Germline V gene sequence: CDR1 LGHDT, CDR2 YNNKEL (reference sequence). Trimming took 2 bases from V and 0 from J, leaving 7 bases between them. CDR3 sequence reads: CASSQQTLNTEAFF. For the CDR3, the DNA is TGTGCCAGCAGCCAACAGACACTGAACACTGAAGCTTTCTTT.

V gene TRBV9 combines with J gene TRBJ2-3; TRBD2 matches 8 bases. CDR1 and CDR2 from the germline V gene are SGDLS and YYNGEE. CDR3 length equals 16 residues. J lost 2 bases, V lost 0 bases, and 5 bases had no gene match. For the CDR3, the DNA is TGTGCCAGCAGCGTAGCTTCGGGGGGGCCCACAGATACGCAGTATTTT. It yields the protein CASSVASGGPTDTQYF.

In this sample, this clone turned up once. The rearrangement joins TRBV5-1 to TRBJ2-4; 12 bases agree with TRBD2. Germline V gene sequence: CDR1 SGHRS, CDR2 YFSETQ. The CDR3 spans 15 residues. The V and J ends lost 3 bases and 4 bases, in that order; junction bases with no gene match: 2. CDR3 DNA: TGCGCCAGCAGCTGGGGGACTAGCGGGAAAAACATTCAGTACTTC. This codes for CASSWGTSGKNIQYF.

The chain uses TRBV30 and TRBJ1-6; D gene ambiguous. The CDR3 has 13 amino acids. Germline CDR1 is GTSNPN and CDR2 is SVGIG (reference sequence). V lost 4 bases and J lost 11, with 15 bases in between. The DNA for the CDR3 is TGTGCCTGGAATTATGGTGACGGGGCACCCCTCCACTTT. The encoded protein is CAWNYGDGAPLHF.